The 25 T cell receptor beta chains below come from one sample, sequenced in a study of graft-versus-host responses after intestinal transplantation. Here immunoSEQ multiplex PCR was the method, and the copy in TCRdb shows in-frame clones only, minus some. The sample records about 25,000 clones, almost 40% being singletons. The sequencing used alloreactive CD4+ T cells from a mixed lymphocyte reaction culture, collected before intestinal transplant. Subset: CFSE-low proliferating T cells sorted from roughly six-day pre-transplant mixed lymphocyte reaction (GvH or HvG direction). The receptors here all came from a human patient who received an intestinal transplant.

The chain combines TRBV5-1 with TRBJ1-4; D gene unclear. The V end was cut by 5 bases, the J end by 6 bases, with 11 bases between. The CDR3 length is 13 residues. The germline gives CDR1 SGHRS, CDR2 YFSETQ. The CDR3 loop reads CASSRLPYEKLFF. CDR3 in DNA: TGCGCCAGCAGTCGGTTACCCTATGAAAAACTGTTTTTT.

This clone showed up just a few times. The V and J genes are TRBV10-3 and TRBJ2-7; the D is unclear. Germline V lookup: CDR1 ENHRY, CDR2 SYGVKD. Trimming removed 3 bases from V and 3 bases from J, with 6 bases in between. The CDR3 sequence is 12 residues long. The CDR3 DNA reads TGTGCCATCAGTGAAATTAGCTACGAGCAGTACTTC. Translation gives CAISEISYEQYF.

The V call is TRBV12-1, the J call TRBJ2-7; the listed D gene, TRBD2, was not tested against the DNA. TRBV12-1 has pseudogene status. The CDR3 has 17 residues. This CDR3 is CASSATTSETYSYEQYF. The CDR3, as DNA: TGTGCCAGCAGCGCGACGACTAGCGAAACATATTCCTACGAGCAGTACTTC.

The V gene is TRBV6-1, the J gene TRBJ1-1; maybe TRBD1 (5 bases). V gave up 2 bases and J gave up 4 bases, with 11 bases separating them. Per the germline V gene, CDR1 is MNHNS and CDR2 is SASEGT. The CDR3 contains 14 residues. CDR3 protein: CASSEQGGVTEAFF. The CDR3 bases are TGTGCCAGCAGTGAACAGGGTGGGGTCACTGAAGCTTTCTTT.

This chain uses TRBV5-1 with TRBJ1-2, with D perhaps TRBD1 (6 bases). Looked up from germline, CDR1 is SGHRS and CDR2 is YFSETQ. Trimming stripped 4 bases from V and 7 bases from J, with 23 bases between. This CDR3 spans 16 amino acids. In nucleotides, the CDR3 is TGCGCCAGCAGCACCACCACCGGGACGGCCAGGGGTGGCTACACCTTC. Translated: CASSTTTGTARGGYTF.

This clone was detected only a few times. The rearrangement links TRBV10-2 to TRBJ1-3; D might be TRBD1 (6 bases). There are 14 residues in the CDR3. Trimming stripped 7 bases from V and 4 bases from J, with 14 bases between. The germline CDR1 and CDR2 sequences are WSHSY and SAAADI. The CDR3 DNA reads TGCGCCAGCACTACTACAGGGTACGGAAACACCATATATTTT. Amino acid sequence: CASTTTGYGNTIYF.

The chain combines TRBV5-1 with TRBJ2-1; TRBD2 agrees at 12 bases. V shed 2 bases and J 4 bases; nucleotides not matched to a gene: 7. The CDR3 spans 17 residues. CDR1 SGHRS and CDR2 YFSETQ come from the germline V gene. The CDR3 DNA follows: TGCGCCAGCAGCTTAAGTCTTCTAGCGGGAGGGTACAATGAGCAGTTCTTC. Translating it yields CASSLSLLAGGYNEQFF.

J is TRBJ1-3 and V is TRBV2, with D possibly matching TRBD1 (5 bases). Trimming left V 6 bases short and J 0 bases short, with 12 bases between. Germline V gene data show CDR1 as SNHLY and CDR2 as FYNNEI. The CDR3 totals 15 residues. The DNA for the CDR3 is TGTGCCAGCAGCCAAGGGGTAAACTCTGGAAACACCATATATTTT. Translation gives CASSQGVNSGNTIYF.

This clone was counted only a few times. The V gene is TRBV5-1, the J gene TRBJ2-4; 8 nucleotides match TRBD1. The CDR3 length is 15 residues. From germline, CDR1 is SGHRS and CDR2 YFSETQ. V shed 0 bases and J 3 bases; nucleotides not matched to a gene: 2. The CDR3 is CASSLARGRKNIQYF. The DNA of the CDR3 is TGCGCCAGCAGCTTGGCCAGGGGGCGCAAAAACATTCAGTACTTC. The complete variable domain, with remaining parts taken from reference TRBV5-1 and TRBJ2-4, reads KAGVTQTPRYLIKTRGQQVTLSCSPISGHRSVSWYQQTPGQGLQFLFEYFSETQRNKGNFPGRFSGRQFSNSRSEMNVSTLELGDSALYLCASSLARGRKNIQYFGAGTRLSVL.

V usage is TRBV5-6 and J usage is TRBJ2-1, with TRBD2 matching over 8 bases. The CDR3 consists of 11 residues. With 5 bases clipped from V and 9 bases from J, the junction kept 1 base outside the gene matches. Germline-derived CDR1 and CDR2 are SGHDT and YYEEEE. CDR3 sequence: CASRGLVEQFF. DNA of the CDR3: TGTGCCAGCAGGGGACTAGTTGAGCAGTTCTTC.

DNA of the CDR3: TGTGCCAGCAAACAGGACTCTGGGGCCAACGTCCTGACTTTC. Protein sequence: CASKQDSGANVLTF. The rearrangement joins TRBV6-6 to TRBJ2-6; the D gene is possibly TRBD1 (5 bases). Trimming cost V 7 bases and J 0 bases, with 7 bases left between them. Germline assignment: CDR1 MNHNY and CDR2 SVGAGI (reference sequence). The CDR3 consists of 14 residues.

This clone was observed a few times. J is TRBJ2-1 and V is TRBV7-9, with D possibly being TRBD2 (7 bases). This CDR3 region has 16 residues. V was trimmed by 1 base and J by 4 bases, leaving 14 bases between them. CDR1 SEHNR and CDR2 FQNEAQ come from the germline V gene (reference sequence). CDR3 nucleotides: TGTGCCAGCAGCTTAGGGGTTGCGGGGGCTTACAATGAGCAGTTCTTC. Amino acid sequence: CASSLGVAGAYNEQFF.

CDR3 sequence (DNA): TGTGCCAGCAGCAATGGACAGGTGGTTTCCTACGAGCAGTACTTC. This encodes CASSNGQVVSYEQYF. J is TRBJ2-7 and V is TRBV6-5; 7 bases line up with TRBD1. The length of the CDR3 is 15 residues. CDR1 MNHEY and CDR2 SVGAGI come from the germline V gene. J lost 1 base, V lost 6 bases, and 9 bases had no gene match.

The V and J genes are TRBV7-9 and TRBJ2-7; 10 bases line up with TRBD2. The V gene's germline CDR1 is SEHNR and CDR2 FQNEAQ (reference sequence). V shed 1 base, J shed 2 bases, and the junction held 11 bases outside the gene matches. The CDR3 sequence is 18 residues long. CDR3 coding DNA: TGTGCCAGCAGCTTAGTTTTTGATCTAGCGGGGGTTACCTACGAGCAGTACTTC. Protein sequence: CASSLVFDLAGVTYEQYF.

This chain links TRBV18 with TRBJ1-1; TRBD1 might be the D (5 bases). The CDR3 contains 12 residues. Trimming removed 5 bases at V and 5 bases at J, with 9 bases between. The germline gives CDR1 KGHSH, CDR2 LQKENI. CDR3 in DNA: TGTGCCAGCTCATGGGGGGGAACTGAAGCTTTCTTT. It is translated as CASSWGGTEAFF. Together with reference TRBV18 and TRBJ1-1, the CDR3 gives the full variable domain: NAGVMQNPRHLVRRRGQEARLRCSPMKGHSHVYWYRQLPEEGLKFMVYLQKENIIDESGMPKERFSAEFPKEGPSILRIQQVVRGDSAAYFCASSWGGTEAFFGQGTRLTVV.

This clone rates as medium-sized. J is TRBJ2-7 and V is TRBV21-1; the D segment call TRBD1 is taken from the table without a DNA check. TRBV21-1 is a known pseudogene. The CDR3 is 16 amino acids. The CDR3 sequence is CASSRMPGQGFLEQYF. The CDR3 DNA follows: TGTGCCAGCAGCCGAATGCCGGGACAGGGCTTCCTCGAGCAGTACTTC.

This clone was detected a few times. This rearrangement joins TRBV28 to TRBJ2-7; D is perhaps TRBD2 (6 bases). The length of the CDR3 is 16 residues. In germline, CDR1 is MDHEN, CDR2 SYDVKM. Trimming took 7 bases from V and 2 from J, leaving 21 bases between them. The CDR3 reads CASTISGPGGTYEQYF. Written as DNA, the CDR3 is TGTGCCAGCACTATTTCGGGGCCCGGAGGGACCTACGAGCAGTACTTC.

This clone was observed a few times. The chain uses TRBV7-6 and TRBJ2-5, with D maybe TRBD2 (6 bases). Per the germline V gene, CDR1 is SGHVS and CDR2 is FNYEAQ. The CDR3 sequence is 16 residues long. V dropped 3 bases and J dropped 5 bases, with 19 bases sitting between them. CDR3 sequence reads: CASSLRWGAGAETQYF. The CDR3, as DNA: TGTGCCAGCAGCTTGCGATGGGGAGCGGGTGCGGAGACCCAGTACTTC.

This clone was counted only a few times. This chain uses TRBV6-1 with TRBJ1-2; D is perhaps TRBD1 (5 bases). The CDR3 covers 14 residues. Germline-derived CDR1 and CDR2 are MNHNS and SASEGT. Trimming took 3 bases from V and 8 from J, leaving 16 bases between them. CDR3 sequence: CASSEVFGAGGYTF. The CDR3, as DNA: TGTGCCAGCAGTGAGGTTTTTGGGGCAGGGGGCTACACCTTC.

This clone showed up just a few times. CDR3 coding DNA: TGCGCCAGCAGCTCTACAGGGGGCAATTCACCCCTCCACTTT. This gives the protein CASSSTGGNSPLHF. The rearrangement joins TRBV5-1 to TRBJ1-6, with 9 bases that match TRBD1. The CDR3 contains 14 residues. Trimming removed 3 bases from V and 7 bases from J; junction bases left unmatched: 2. Germline V gene sequence: CDR1 SGHRS, CDR2 YFSETQ. Full variable domain (remainder filled in from reference TRBV5-1 and TRBJ1-6): KAGVTQTPRYLIKTRGQQVTLSCSPISGHRSVSWYQQTPGQGLQFLFEYFSETQRNKGNFPGRFSGRQFSNSRSEMNVSTLELGDSALYLCASSSTGGNSPLHFGNGTRLTVT.

The CDR3 spells CASSKSRTSGGSDTQYF. CDR3 DNA: TGTGCCAGCAGCAAGTCCAGGACTAGCGGGGGTTCAGATACGCAGTATTTT. The rearrangement links TRBV11-1 to TRBJ2-3; 13 bases agree with TRBD2. Germline V gene data show CDR1 as SGHAT and CDR2 as FQDESV (reference sequence). Trimming removed 5 bases from V and 4 bases from J; junction bases left unmatched: 9. The CDR3 consists of 17 residues.

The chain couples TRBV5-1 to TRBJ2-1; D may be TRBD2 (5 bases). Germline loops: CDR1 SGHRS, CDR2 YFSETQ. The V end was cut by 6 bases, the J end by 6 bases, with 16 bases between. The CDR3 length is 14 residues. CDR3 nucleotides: TGCGCCAGCACAAATACCGGGATAGGCAATGAGCAGTTCTTC. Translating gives CASTNTGIGNEQFF.

CDR3 region: CASSTRQGIDEQYF. CDR3 nucleotide sequence: TGTGCCAGCAGCACGCGTCAGGGAATCGACGAGCAGTACTTC. The chain has TRBV5-4 and TRBJ2-7, with a weak D call TRBD1 (5 bases). The ends were cut back, 4 bases at V and 5 bases at J, with 16 bases in the middle. Germline V lookup: CDR1 SGHNT, CDR2 YYREEE (reference sequence). The CDR3 is made up of 14 amino acids.

DNA for the CDR3: TGTGCCAGCAGTACCGGACTAGTTCAAGAGCAGTACTTC. Its translation is CASSTGLVQEQYF. The chain is built from TRBV28 and TRBJ2-7, with 7 positions matching TRBD2. Germline CDR1 is MDHEN and CDR2 is SYDVKM. CDR3 size: 13 residues. Germline trimming cut 5 bases from V and 7 bases from J; bases unmatched to any gene: 8.

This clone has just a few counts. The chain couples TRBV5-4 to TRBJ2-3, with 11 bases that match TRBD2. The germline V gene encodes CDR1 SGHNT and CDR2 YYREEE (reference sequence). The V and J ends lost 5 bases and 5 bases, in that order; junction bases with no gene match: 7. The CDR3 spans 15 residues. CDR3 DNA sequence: TGTGCCAGCAGGTTCGGCCTAGCGGGGGGAGATACGCAGTATTTT. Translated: CASRFGLAGGDTQYF.